The 11 T cell receptor beta chains below all came from one sample that was sequenced in a study of blood T cell repertoires in COVID-19. Profiled with immunoSEQ multiplex PCR; TCRdb holds only in-frame clones, not every one. The table lists 250,000 to 300,000 clones, about 90% of them singletons. Sequencing was carried out using peripheral blood. These receptors were collected from a woman aged 40 to 49 who had recovered from COVID-19.

A remark on this clone: The same CDR3 can be traced to other DNA sequences in this sample. The rearrangement uses TRBV5-1 and TRBJ1-1; no reliable D call. Trimming stripped 0 bases from V and 0 bases from J, with 6 bases between. The CDR3 contains 14 residues. Per the germline V gene, CDR1 is SGHRS and CDR2 is YFSETQ. The CDR3 DNA reads as TGCGCCAGCAGCTTGGACATTATGAACACTGAAGCTTTCTTT. This sequence encodes CASSLDIMNTEAFF.

V is TRBV9 and J is TRBJ2-2; TRBD2 might be the D (6 bases). This CDR3 contains 15 residues. Germline V gene sequence: CDR1 SGDLS, CDR2 YYNGEE. Trimming removed 2 bases at V and 4 bases at J, with 12 bases between. CDR3 sequence: CASSVRDLSTGELFF. In DNA form, the CDR3 reads TGTGCCAGCAGCGTCCGGGACTTGTCCACCGGGGAGCTGTTTTTT.

This chain connects TRBV7-2 to TRBJ2-3; maybe TRBD1 (5 bases). Trimming pared 2 bases from V and 0 bases from J, leaving 12 bases between. This CDR3 comprises 16 residues. Germline CDR1 SGHTA, CDR2 FQGNSA. The CDR3 coding sequence is TGTGCCAGCAGCTTACTGGGGCCCGCTAGCACAGATACGCAGTATTTT. This gives the protein CASSLLGPASTDTQYF.

This chain links TRBV10-1 with TRBJ2-7; tentatively, D is TRBD2 (5 bases). The CDR3 runs 12 residues. V was cut by 6 bases and J by 2 bases, with 8 bases left in between. CDR1 and CDR2 from the germline V gene are WNHNN and SYGVQD (reference sequence). CDR3 in amino acids: CASRSGAYEQYF. The DNA for the CDR3 is TGCGCCAGCAGAAGCGGCGCCTACGAGCAGTACTTC.

V is TRBV6-6 and J is TRBJ1-1; D may be TRBD1 (6 bases). V was cut by 5 bases and J by 7 bases, with 26 bases left in between. Germline values: CDR1 MNHNY, CDR2 SVGAGI (reference sequence). This CDR3 region has 17 residues. The CDR3 loop is CASSPTPGQGQVGEAFF. The DNA of the CDR3 is TGTGCCAGCAGTCCAACCCCCGGGCAGGGGCAGGTGGGTGAAGCTTTCTTT.

The CDR3 region is CASSLVAGLDTEAFF. The CDR3 DNA follows: TGCGCCAGCAGCTTGGTTGCGGGGTTGGACACTGAAGCTTTCTTT. The chain is built from TRBV5-1 and TRBJ1-1, with D unclear. Germline-derived CDR1 and CDR2 are SGHRS and YFSETQ. This CDR3 is 15 amino acids long. Trimming took off 0 bases at V and 3 bases at J, with 12 bases between the two ends. Supplemented by reference TRBV5-1 and TRBJ1-1, the full variable domain reads KAGVTQTPRYLIKTRGQQVTLSCSPISGHRSVSWYQQTPGQGLQFLFEYFSETQRNKGNFPGRFSGRQFSNSRSEMNVSTLELGDSALYLCASSLVAGLDTEAFFGQGTRLTVV.

This chain connects TRBV21-1 to TRBJ1-1. TRBV21-1 is tagged as a pseudogene. The CDR3 is made up of 15 amino acids. The CDR3 nucleotides read TGTGCCAGCAGGAGATCGGGGGGCAAGAACACTGAAGCTTTCTTT. Translation: CASRRSGGKNTEAFF.

This sequence joins TRBV29-1 and TRBJ2-5; tentatively, D is TRBD1 (6 bases). Per germline, CDR1 SQVTM and CDR2 ANQGSEA. V was clipped by 4 bases and J by 5 bases, with 11 bases between them. This CDR3 is built from 12 residues. Written as DNA, the CDR3 is TGCAGCGTTGCCAGGGGAAGGGAGACCCAGTACTTC. Translation gives CSVARGRETQYF.

V usage is TRBV7-9 and J usage is TRBJ1-2, with a weak D call TRBD1 (5 bases). Germline V gene lookup returns CDR1 SEHNR and CDR2 FQNEAQ (reference sequence). The CDR3 loop spans 16 amino acids. V lost 3 bases and J lost 2, with 16 bases in between. CDR3 loop: CASSFSGAGGNYGYTF. Here the CDR3 DNA reads TGTGCCAGCAGCTTCTCTGGGGCAGGAGGGAACTATGGCTACACCTTC.

The chain combines TRBV11-2 with TRBJ2-5; D gene ambiguous. Trimming removed 6 bases at V and 3 bases at J, with 14 bases between. This CDR3 is built from 14 residues. CDR1 SGHAT and CDR2 FQNNGV come from the germline V gene. The CDR3 loop is CASSLSPSKETQYF. Written as DNA, the CDR3 is TGTGCCAGCAGTCTTAGCCCTTCTAAAGAGACCCAGTACTTC.

CDR3 DNA sequence: TGTGCCATCAGTGAGACAGGGACGAACACTGAAGCTTTCTTT. Protein: CAISETGTNTEAFF. The chain couples TRBV10-3 to TRBJ1-1; D might be TRBD1 (6 bases). The CDR3 extends over 14 amino acids. Trimming cost V 2 bases and J 1 base, with 8 bases left between them. The V gene's germline CDR1 is ENHRY and CDR2 SYGVKD.